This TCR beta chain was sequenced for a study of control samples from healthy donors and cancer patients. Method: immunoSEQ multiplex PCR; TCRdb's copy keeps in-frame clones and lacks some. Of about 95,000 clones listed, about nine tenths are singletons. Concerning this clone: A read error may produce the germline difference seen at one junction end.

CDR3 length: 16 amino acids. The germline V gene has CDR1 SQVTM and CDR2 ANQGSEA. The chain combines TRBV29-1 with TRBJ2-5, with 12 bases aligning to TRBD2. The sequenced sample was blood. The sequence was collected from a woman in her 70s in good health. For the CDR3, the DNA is TGCAGCGTTGGCGAGGCGACTAGCGGGAGAAGAGAGGCCCAGTACTTC. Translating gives CSVGEATSGRREAQYF.